Listed here are 14 T cell receptor beta chains from one sample, sequenced in a study of blood T cells in healthy people across ages. Primed by a sample-barcoded 5' primer and a J-beta primer mix, a second PCR proceeded for 7 to 11 cycles. Via MiXCR, TCRdb re-called the 5' RACE reads, giving one row per CDR3 protein. The sample contains about 1.5 million distinct CDR3 sequences, about 42% of which appear only once. What was sequenced was blood. The receptors were sampled from a woman aged 18 to 35 in good health.

The rearrangement links TRBV20-1 to TRBJ2-7, with no clear D. V lost 0 bases to trimming and J lost 0 bases, with 12 bases between them. This CDR3 is 15 amino acids long. Germline loops: CDR1 DFQATT, CDR2 SNEGSKA (reference sequence). CDR3: CSARDITGSSYEQYF. The DNA of the CDR3 is TGCAGTGCTAGAGATATTACGGGTAGCTCCTACGAGCAGTACTTC.

This clonotype occurred a few times. The CDR3 loop reads CSARHSAGGQGVDTQYF. DNA of the CDR3: TGCAGTGCTAGACATTCCGCGGGAGGGCAAGGAGTAGATACGCAGTATTTT. This chain links TRBV20-1 with TRBJ2-3; 9 positions agree with TRBD2. The V gene's germline CDR1 is DFQATT and CDR2 SNEGSKA (reference sequence). This CDR3 contains 17 residues. V lost 2 bases, J lost 5 bases, and 14 bases stayed unmatched.

V and J are TRBV14 and TRBJ1-2, with D perhaps TRBD1 (5 bases). The germline V and J ends were trimmed by 4 bases and 0 bases, with 15 bases remaining between them. Per the germline V gene, CDR1 is SGHDN and CDR2 is FVKESK. The CDR3 spans 16 residues. CDR3 amino acids: CASSPGRAEANYGYTF. CDR3 sequence (DNA): TGTGCCAGCAGCCCGGGACGGGCGGAAGCTAACTATGGCTACACCTTC.

The sample holds a few counts of this clonotype. The chain links TRBV6-2 or TRBV6-3 to TRBJ2-3; 8 bases map to TRBD2. The CDR3 is made up of 17 amino acids. Trimming at V came to 0 bases and at J to 5 bases, leaving 10 bases not matched to a gene. Germline V gene lookup returns CDR1 MNHEY and CDR2 SVGEGT. The CDR3 spells CASSYSTSESSGDTQYF. CDR3 coding DNA: TGTGCCAGCAGTTACTCGACTAGCGAATCCTCGGGAGATACGCAGTATTTT.

This clonotype has just a few counts. V gene TRBV5-1 combines with J gene TRBJ2-7; 7 nucleotides agree with TRBD2. The CDR3 length is 13 residues. Germline lookup yields CDR1 SGHRS and CDR2 YFSETQ. The J segment lost 6 bases and the V segment lost 3 bases, leaving 6 bases of the junction unmatched. The CDR3 region has the DNA TGCGCCAGCAGCTCCGGACTAGATGGCGAGCAGTACTTC. It encodes CASSSGLDGEQYF.

This chain links TRBV18 with TRBJ1-5; the D gene is possibly TRBD1 (5 bases). This CDR3 has 13 amino acids. Germline V gene sequence: CDR1 KGHSH, CDR2 LQKENI. The V end lost 5 bases, the J end lost 10 bases, and 15 bases lay between the germline ends. This chain's CDR3 is CASSAPLGDPQHF. For the CDR3, the DNA is TGTGCCAGCTCAGCTCCCCTAGGGGATCCCCAGCATTTT.

This chain connects TRBV4-1 to TRBJ2-7; no clear D gene. Deletions cut 1 base from V and 2 bases from J, with 12 bases between. The CDR3 totals 15 residues. Germline V gives CDR1 MGHRA, CDR2 YSYEKL. CDR3 protein: CASSQATPGTYEQYF. The CDR3 nucleotides read TGCGCCAGCAGCCAAGCGACCCCAGGCACCTACGAGCAGTACTTC.

This clonotype was seen more than once but under ten times. The chain links TRBV7-6 to TRBJ1-1; D might be TRBD1 (6 bases). V was cut by 2 bases and J by 11 bases, with 15 bases left in between. Germline V gene lookup returns CDR1 SGHVS and CDR2 FNYEAQ. The CDR3 spans 13 residues. CDR3 in DNA: TGTGCCAGCAGCTTAAGCTTCGGGGGCGAGGCTTTCTTT. Amino acids: CASSLSFGGEAFF.

The chain carries TRBV29-1 and TRBJ1-4, with a weak D call TRBD1 (5 bases). Germline V gene sequence: CDR1 SQVTM, CDR2 ANQGSEA. The V gene lost 4 bases and the J gene lost 5 bases, with 11 bases spanning the gap. This CDR3 region has 13 residues. The DNA for the CDR3 is TGCAGCGTTGCGTTCGGGGGAAATGAAAAACTGTTTTTT. The encoded protein is CSVAFGGNEKLFF.

CDR3 nucleotide sequence: TGCAGTGCTAGAGATCAAAAGAGACTAGCGTTATACGAGCAGTACTTC. This gives the protein CSARDQKRLALYEQYF. The J gene is TRBJ2-7, the V gene TRBV20-1; 8 bases match TRBD2. Germline V gene data show CDR1 as DFQATT and CDR2 as SNEGSKA (reference sequence). CDR3 length: 16 residues. V lost 0 bases to trimming and J lost 4 bases; unmatched junction nucleotides: 11.

A few counts support this clonotype. This chain uses TRBV7-2 with TRBJ2-7, with 7 bases matching TRBD1. V lost 5 bases to trimming and J lost 3 bases; unmatched junction nucleotides: 10. The CDR3 runs 15 residues. Germline lookup yields CDR1 SGHTA and CDR2 FQGNSA. As DNA, the CDR3 is TGTGCCAGCAGCATTGACAGGGCTCGGGACTACGAGCAGTACTTC. It specifies CASSIDRARDYEQYF.

This rearrangement joins TRBV14 to TRBJ1-1; unclear D gene. The CDR3 contains 12 residues. Germline V gives CDR1 SGHDN, CDR2 FVKESK. The germline V and J ends were trimmed by 2 bases and 11 bases, with 12 bases remaining between them. CDR3 in amino acids: CASSQSLQAAFF. The CDR3 DNA reads as TGTGCCAGCAGCCAAAGTCTCCAAGCGGCTTTCTTT.

This clonotype was seen only a few times. The chain carries TRBV5-4 and TRBJ2-6, with D perhaps TRBD2 (6 bases). The V gene's germline CDR1 is SGHNT and CDR2 YYREEE (reference sequence). Trimming removed 3 bases from V and 0 bases from J, with 7 bases in between. The CDR3 extends over 15 amino acids. In DNA, the CDR3 is TGTGCCAGCAGCTGGGACTTCTCTGGGGCCAACGTCCTGACTTTC. Its translation: CASSWDFSGANVLTF.

V and J are TRBV19 and TRBJ2-4, with TRBD2 identical over 14 bases. The germline V gene encodes CDR1 LNHDA and CDR2 SQIVND (reference sequence). After removal of 10 bases from V and 7 bases from J, the junction contained 12 bases not matched to a gene. The CDR3 consists of 16 residues. CDR3 coding DNA: TGTGCCACCTCTCCGGGACTAGCGGGAGCTTTTAACATTCAGTACTTC. As protein: CATSPGLAGAFNIQYF.